This passage covers 22 T cell receptor beta chains from one sample sequenced in a study of blood T cell repertoires in COVID-19. Only in-frame clones appear in the TCRdb table, and some are missing; sequencing was by immunoSEQ multiplex PCR. The repertoire includes 250,000 to 350,000 clones, approximately 89% of them detected once, and around 13% sits in the top ten. Specimen: peripheral blood. These receptors were taken from a woman aged 55-69 years with acute or convalescent COVID-19.

The chain carries TRBV18 and TRBJ1-1; TRBD1 matches at 8 bases. CDR1 KGHSH and CDR2 LQKENI come from the germline V gene. The CDR3 totals 14 residues. The ends lost 2 bases at V and 3 bases at J; junction bases unmatched: 2. Written as DNA, the CDR3 is TGTGCCAGCTCACCATCCAGGGGGCACACTGAAGCTTTCTTT. Protein product: CASSPSRGHTEAFF.

The chain joins TRBV5-4 to TRBJ2-2, with 9 nucleotides matching TRBD2. The CDR3 extends over 16 amino acids. Germline CDR1 SGHNT, CDR2 YYREEE (reference sequence). Trimming at V came to 4 bases and at J to 4 bases, leaving 8 bases not matched to a gene. The CDR3 nucleotides are TGTGCCAGCAGCAGAATGGCTAGCGGGGTCACCGGGGAGCTGTTTTTT. This gives the protein CASSRMASGVTGELFF.

This chain links TRBV5-1 with TRBJ1-1, with a possible D match to TRBD1 (6 bases). Trimming stripped 1 base from V and 1 base from J, with 20 bases between. Looked up from germline, CDR1 is SGHRS and CDR2 is YFSETQ. The CDR3 runs to 18 residues. The CDR3 here is CASSLKDSLKEWNTEAFF. CDR3 DNA sequence: TGCGCCAGCAGCTTGAAGGACAGTCTCAAGGAATGGAACACTGAAGCTTTCTTT. Filled out from reference TRBV5-1 and TRBJ1-1, the complete variable domain reads KAGVTQTPRYLIKTRGQQVTLSCSPISGHRSVSWYQQTPGQGLQFLFEYFSETQRNKGNFPGRFSGRQFSNSRSEMNVSTLELGDSALYLCASSLKDSLKEWNTEAFFGQGTRLTVV.

Details on this clone: Other DNA sequences of this sample code for an identical CDR3. This chain connects TRBV28 to TRBJ1-1, with D perhaps TRBD1 (6 bases). CDR3 length: 14 residues. In germline, CDR1 is MDHEN, CDR2 SYDVKM. Between the trimmed V and J ends, which lost 5 bases and 0 bases, there was a span of 10 bases. The CDR3 reads CASSHDRLNTEAFF. Here the CDR3 DNA reads TGTGCCAGCAGTCACGACAGGTTGAACACTGAAGCTTTCTTT.

The rearrangement links TRBV2 to TRBJ1-1; 8 positions match TRBD1. The V and J ends lost 4 bases and 5 bases, in that order; junction bases with no gene match: 6. The CDR3 contains 14 residues. The V gene's germline CDR1 is SNHLY and CDR2 FYNNEI. The CDR3 DNA is TGTGCCAGCAGTGTACAGGGGGGGCCTACTGAAGCTTTCTTT. It yields the protein CASSVQGGPTEAFF.

To note about this clone: One end of the junction fails to match germline, which may point to a read error. The chain joins TRBV7-4 to TRBJ2-5; D might be TRBD2 (5 bases). The CDR3 length is 14 residues. In germline, CDR1 is SGHVT, CDR2 SQSDAQ. The CDR3 is CPQQLSIGEETQYF. The CDR3 DNA follows: TGCCCGCAGCAGTTGAGCATCGGGGAAGAGACCCAGTACTTC.

In its sample, this clone was seen a few times. The chain recombines TRBV18 with TRBJ1-6, with 8 nucleotides matching TRBD1. CDR3 size: 16 residues. Trimming took 2 bases from V and 6 from J; bases not matched to a gene: 6. Germline V gene data show CDR1 as KGHSH and CDR2 as LQKENI. The CDR3 nucleotides read TGTGCCAGCTCACCATTCCAGGGGGCGCGTAATTCACCCCTCCACTTT. Translated: CASSPFQGARNSPLHF.

This clone was counted a single time. V usage is TRBV3-1 (or the pseudogene TRBV3-2) and J usage is TRBJ2-1, with 7 bases aligning to TRBD1. Germline assignment: CDR1 LGHDT and CDR2 YNNKEL (reference sequence). Trimming cost V 1 base and J 0 bases; bases outside gene matches: 9. The CDR3 has 18 residues. CDR3 amino acids: CASSQVPLGGSSYNEQFF. The CDR3, as DNA: TGTGCCAGCAGCCAAGTACCTCTAGGGGGCAGCTCCTACAATGAGCAGTTCTTC.

A single count supports this clone. The J gene is TRBJ2-2, the V gene TRBV5-1; perhaps TRBD2 as D (5 bases). Per the germline V gene, CDR1 is SGHRS and CDR2 is YFSETQ. There are 14 residues in the CDR3. Trimming shortened V by 2 bases and J by 2 bases, and 7 bases separated the two germline ends. The CDR3 nucleotides are TGCGCCAGCAGCTTAGAGGGTAACACCGGGGAGCTGTTTTTT. It specifies CASSLEGNTGELFF. The full variable domain, rest sourced from reference TRBV5-1 and TRBJ2-2, is KAGVTQTPRYLIKTRGQQVTLSCSPISGHRSVSWYQQTPGQGLQFLFEYFSETQRNKGNFPGRFSGRQFSNSRSEMNVSTLELGDSALYLCASSLEGNTGELFFGEGSRLTVL.

This sequence joins TRBV18 and TRBJ2-7, with D possibly matching TRBD2 (6 bases). The ends were cut back, 2 bases at V and 3 bases at J, with 14 bases in the middle. CDR1 KGHSH and CDR2 LQKENI come from the germline V gene. This CDR3 has 15 residues. CDR3 coding DNA: TGTGCCAGCTCACCAACCCGGGAGAGGAACTACGAGCAGTACTTC. This encodes CASSPTRERNYEQYF.

In this sample, this clone turned up once. This chain links TRBV7-8 with TRBJ2-1; 10 bases are a match to TRBD2. The CDR3 spans 16 residues. Germline V gene data show CDR1 as SGHVS and CDR2 as FQNEAQ. After removal of 5 bases from V and 4 bases from J, the junction contained 8 bases not matched to a gene. This CDR3 reads CASSTSIAGGYNEQFF. The CDR3 coding sequence is TGTGCCAGCAGCACCTCTATAGCGGGGGGTTACAATGAGCAGTTCTTC.

This clone was seen a single time. This chain links TRBV5-4 with TRBJ1-2; TRBD1 agrees at 8 bases. CDR1 is SGHNT and CDR2 is YYREEE in the germline V gene (reference sequence). CDR3 size: 13 residues. V was pared by 4 bases and J by 8 bases, with 7 bases of the junction left unmatched. CDR3 DNA: TGTGCCAGCAGCGAGGACAGGGTTGGCGGCTACACCTTC. Protein product: CASSEDRVGGYTF. Full variable domain (remainder filled in from reference TRBV5-4 and TRBJ1-2): ETGVTQSPTHLIKTRGQQVTLRCSSQSGHNTVSWYQQALGQGPQFIFQYYREEENGRGNFPPRFSGLQFPNYSSELNVNALELDDSALYLCASSEDRVGGYTFGSGTRLTVV.

The rearrangement uses TRBV19 and TRBJ1-2, with D possibly matching TRBD1 (6 bases). The germline V and J ends were trimmed by 9 bases and 5 bases, with 16 bases remaining between them. The CDR3 loop spans 13 amino acids. CDR1 and CDR2 (germline): LNHDA, SQIVND (reference sequence). The CDR3 DNA reads TGTGCCAGCCGAATGGACAGACAATATGGCTACACCTTC. Translating it yields CASRMDRQYGYTF.

This chain links TRBV19 with TRBJ1-1; 8 bases align to TRBD1. V was pared by 2 bases and J by 7 bases, with 3 bases of the junction left unmatched. From germline, CDR1 is LNHDA and CDR2 SQIVND (reference sequence). The CDR3 loop spans 13 amino acids. The CDR3 sequence: CASSIKQGVEAFF. For the CDR3, the DNA is TGTGCCAGTAGTATAAAACAGGGGGTTGAAGCTTTCTTT.

V and J are TRBV6-6 and TRBJ2-7; TRBD2 aligns across 8 bases. Germline V gene data show CDR1 as MNHNY and CDR2 as SVGAGI (reference sequence). J lost 5 bases, V lost 4 bases, and 10 bases had no gene match. The CDR3 is made up of 15 amino acids. The CDR3 loop reads CASSSNIRGGNEQYF. CDR3 DNA: TGTGCCAGCAGTTCCAACATCCGGGGGGGGAACGAGCAGTACTTC.

The CDR3 DNA reads as TGTGCCAGCAGTGTCGGGGGGCTAAATACGCAGTATTTT. Translated, it gives CASSVGGLNTQYF. This sequence joins TRBV21-1 and TRBJ2-3; the table's D call of TRBD2 was not tested on the DNA. TRBV21-1 counts as a pseudogene. The CDR3 length is 13 residues.

The chain uses TRBV5-1 and TRBJ1-2; D unclear. V shed 0 bases and J shed 10 bases, with 16 bases lying between them. This CDR3 has 14 residues. Germline loops: CDR1 SGHRS, CDR2 YFSETQ. The CDR3 bases are TGCGCCAGCAGCTTGGCCATGGAGGGCTTGGACTACACCTTC. Amino acids: CASSLAMEGLDYTF.

The chain carries TRBV18 and TRBJ1-1; 10 positions agree with TRBD1. CDR3 length: 13 amino acids. The germline V gene encodes CDR1 KGHSH and CDR2 LQKENI. With 5 bases clipped from V and 7 bases from J, the junction kept 4 bases outside the gene matches. CDR3 in DNA: TGTGCCAGCTCAGACAGGGGGCAGGATGAAGCTTTCTTT. Protein product: CASSDRGQDEAFF.

This clone has a single count. This sequence joins TRBV11-2 and TRBJ2-1; the D gene is possibly TRBD1 (5 bases). Looked up from germline, CDR1 is SGHAT and CDR2 is FQNNGV. Trimming cost V 1 base and J 1 base, with 8 bases left between them. This CDR3 has 15 amino acids. CDR3 loop: CASSLGTLSYNEQFF. The CDR3 DNA sequence: TGTGCCAGCAGCTTAGGGACATTATCCTACAATGAGCAGTTCTTC. The whole variable domain, filled in from reference TRBV11-2 and TRBJ2-1, reads EAGVAQSPRYKIIEKRQSVAFWCNPISGHATLYWYQQILGQGPKLLIQFQNNGVVDDSQLPKDRFSAERLKGVDSTLKIQPAKLEDSAVYLCASSLGTLSYNEQFFGPGTRLTVL.

The gene calls are TRBV9 and TRBJ1-4; maybe TRBD1 (5 bases). Germline-derived CDR1 and CDR2 are SGDLS and YYNGEE. The length of the CDR3 is 17 residues. The germline V and J ends were trimmed by 0 bases and 5 bases, with 17 bases remaining between them. CDR3: CASSVAPGGGLNEKLFF. For the CDR3, the DNA is TGTGCCAGCAGCGTAGCCCCGGGGGGAGGGTTAAATGAAAAACTGTTTTTT.

This rearrangement joins TRBV18 to TRBJ2-7, with D uncertain. The CDR3 loop spans 12 amino acids. V was cut by 3 bases and J by 4 bases, with 7 bases left in between. Germline V gives CDR1 KGHSH, CDR2 LQKENI. The chain's CDR3 is CASSPATYEQYF. The CDR3, as DNA: TGTGCCAGCTCACCCGCCACTTACGAGCAGTACTTC.

The V and J genes are TRBV30 and TRBJ1-2; 7 bases fit TRBD1. This CDR3 contains 15 residues. CDR1 is GTSNPN, CDR2 SVGIG, per germline (reference sequence). After removal of 1 base from V and 6 bases from J, the junction contained 11 bases not matched to a gene. CDR3 nucleotide sequence: TGTGCCTGGAGTGCCCCCCCGACAGGGTTAAATGGCTACACCTTC. As protein: CAWSAPPTGLNGYTF.